A selection of T cell receptor beta chains follows, all from one sample in a study of shared clonotypes between healthy human individuals. Some clones are missing from TCRdb's copy, which holds only in-frame ones; the method was immunoSEQ multiplex PCR. The data contain roughly 2 million clones, 85% to 95% of them seen just once; the ten biggest clones take up 0.9% to 1.3%. The sequenced material came from naive CD8+ T cells sorted from blood. The receptor set was obtained from a man aged 18 to 30 in good health. Both conserved end residues are part of each CDR3. Each record gives: J gene, V gene, CDR3 length, D gene, clone size, CDR3 protein, CDR3 DNA. The D gene is left open where the match is weak. Clone sizes are given selectively: once, few, many, or a class where the clone is expanded.

j_call: TRBJ1-3; v_call: TRBV6-5; cdr3_length: 15; d_call: .; clone_size: .; cdr3_aa: CASGRDSASGNTIYF; cdr3_nt: TGTGCCAGCGGGAGGGACTCCGCCTCTGGAAACACCATATATTTT
j_call: TRBJ2-1; v_call: TRBV7-2; cdr3_length: 15; d_call: TRBD2; clone_size: .; cdr3_aa: CASSLVREGRAEQFF; cdr3_nt: TGTGCCAGCAGCTTGGTGCGGGAGGGGCGAGCCGAGCAGTTCTTC
j_call: TRBJ2-5; v_call: TRBV5-1; cdr3_length: 13; d_call: .; clone_size: .; cdr3_aa: CASSLSWGETQYF; cdr3_nt: TGCGCCAGCAGCTTAAGCTGGGGTGAGACCCAGTACTTC
j_call: TRBJ2-7; v_call: TRBV7-9; cdr3_length: 14; d_call: TRBD1; clone_size: .; cdr3_aa: CASSLRDREYEQYF; cdr3_nt: TGTGCCAGCAGCTTACGGGACAGGGAATACGAGCAGTACTTC
j_call: TRBJ2-1; v_call: TRBV10-3; cdr3_length: 17; d_call: TRBD1; clone_size: .; cdr3_aa: CAISDYLGDRVDNEQFF; cdr3_nt: TGTGCCATCAGTGACTACCTCGGGGACAGGGTGGACAATGAGCAGTTCTTC
j_call: TRBJ1-1; v_call: TRBV5-6; cdr3_length: 12; d_call: .; clone_size: .; cdr3_aa: CASRAPNTEAFF; cdr3_nt: TGTGCCAGCAGGGCACCTAACACTGAAGCTTTCTTT
j_call: TRBJ2-2; v_call: TRBV7-3; cdr3_length: 18; d_call: TRBD1; clone_size: .; cdr3_aa: CASSLDPMGQASTGELFF; cdr3_nt: TGTGCCAGCAGCTTAGACCCTATGGGACAGGCCTCCACCGGGGAGCTGTTTTTT
j_call: TRBJ2-1; v_call: TRBV10-2; cdr3_length: 15; d_call: TRBD1; clone_size: .; cdr3_aa: CASRQGTGDYNEQFF; cdr3_nt: TGCGCCAGCAGGCAGGGGACAGGGGACTACAATGAGCAGTTCTTC
j_call: TRBJ1-2; v_call: TRBV6-5; cdr3_length: 14; d_call: .; clone_size: .; cdr3_aa: CASSYSQGTYGYTF; cdr3_nt: TGTGCCAGCAGTTACTCTCAGGGAACCTATGGCTACACCTTC
j_call: TRBJ1-5; v_call: TRBV19; cdr3_length: 16; d_call: .; clone_size: .; cdr3_aa: CASSMSGGGSGQPQHF; cdr3_nt: TGTGCCAGTAGTATGAGTGGAGGGGGTAGCGGTCAGCCCCAGCATTTT
j_call: TRBJ1-5; v_call: TRBV2; cdr3_length: 16; d_call: .; clone_size: .; cdr3_aa: CASSSTTGVGNQPQHF; cdr3_nt: TGTGCCAGCAGTTCTACCACGGGAGTAGGTAATCAGCCCCAGCATTTT
j_call: TRBJ2-2; v_call: TRBV27; cdr3_length: 13; d_call: .; clone_size: .; cdr3_aa: CASSLAVTGELFF; cdr3_nt: TGTGCCAGCAGTTTGGCAGTCACCGGGGAGCTGTTTTTT
j_call: TRBJ1-1; v_call: TRBV6-1; cdr3_length: 15; d_call: .; clone_size: .; cdr3_aa: CASSALQGPNTEAFF; cdr3_nt: TGTGCCAGCAGTGCCTTACAGGGACCGAACACTGAAGCTTTCTTT
j_call: TRBJ2-1; v_call: TRBV18; cdr3_length: 10; d_call: .; clone_size: .; cdr3_aa: CAGGAGEQFF; cdr3_nt: TGTGCCGGGGGGGCTGGGGAGCAGTTCTTC
j_call: TRBJ1-1; v_call: TRBV7-9; cdr3_length: 15; d_call: .; clone_size: .; cdr3_aa: CASSPPRGLAAEAFF; cdr3_nt: TGTGCCAGCAGCCCCCCGAGGGGGTTGGCCGCTGAAGCTTTCTTT
j_call: TRBJ2-5; v_call: TRBV9; cdr3_length: 12; d_call: .; clone_size: .; cdr3_aa: CASSHDRETQYF; cdr3_nt: TGTGCCAGCAGCCACGATCGGGAGACCCAGTACTTC
j_call: TRBJ2-5; v_call: TRBV4-3; cdr3_length: 15; d_call: .; clone_size: .; cdr3_aa: CASSQLKSHQETQYF; cdr3_nt: TGCGCCAGCAGCCAACTCAAAAGCCACCAAGAGACCCAGTACTTC
j_call: TRBJ1-3; v_call: TRBV4-1; cdr3_length: 18; d_call: TRBD1; clone_size: .; cdr3_aa: CASSQEDRGTSHGNTIYF; cdr3_nt: TGCGCCAGCAGCCAAGAAGACAGGGGGACTAGCCATGGAAACACCATATATTTT
j_call: TRBJ2-7; v_call: TRBV27; cdr3_length: 14; d_call: TRBD2; clone_size: .; cdr3_aa: CASSSGTSAHEQYF; cdr3_nt: TGTGCCAGCAGTTCCGGGACTAGCGCCCACGAGCAGTACTTC
j_call: TRBJ1-1; v_call: TRBV5-4; cdr3_length: 11; d_call: .; clone_size: .; cdr3_aa: CASSLGNWAFF; cdr3_nt: TGTGCCAGCAGCTTGGGAAACTGGGCTTTCTTT
j_call: TRBJ1-6; v_call: TRBV7-9; cdr3_length: 15; d_call: TRBD1; clone_size: .; cdr3_aa: CASSSDREGGSPLHF; cdr3_nt: TGTGCCAGCAGCTCGGACAGGGAAGGCGGTTCACCCCTCCACTTT
j_call: TRBJ2-2; v_call: TRBV4-3; cdr3_length: 17; d_call: .; clone_size: once; cdr3_aa: CASSQDLPSRDTGELFF; cdr3_nt: TGCGCCAGCAGCCAAGATTTGCCCAGCAGGGACACCGGGGAGCTGTTTTTT
j_call: TRBJ1-6; v_call: TRBV7-6; cdr3_length: 14; d_call: .; clone_size: .; cdr3_aa: CASSSPGEGSPLHF; cdr3_nt: TGTGCCAGCAGCTCGCCGGGAGAAGGGTCACCCCTCCACTTT
j_call: TRBJ2-5; v_call: TRBV14; cdr3_length: 16; d_call: TRBD1; clone_size: once; cdr3_aa: CASSHDRGRQRETQYF; cdr3_nt: TGTGCCAGCAGCCACGACAGGGGGCGGCAACGAGAGACCCAGTACTTC
j_call: TRBJ2-3; v_call: TRBV7-9; cdr3_length: 13; d_call: .; clone_size: once; cdr3_aa: CASSQGVSDTQYF; cdr3_nt: TGTGCCAGCAGCCAAGGGGTTAGCGATACGCAGTATTTT
j_call: TRBJ1-6; v_call: TRBV19; cdr3_length: 16; d_call: .; clone_size: once; cdr3_aa: CASSIGGLAGNSPLHF; cdr3_nt: TGTGCCAGTAGTATTGGGGGGCTGGCAGGAAATTCACCCCTCCACTTT
j_call: TRBJ2-4; v_call: TRBV4-1; cdr3_length: 18; d_call: .; clone_size: .; cdr3_aa: CASSQEEWGALAKNIQYF; cdr3_nt: TGCGCCAGCAGCCAAGAAGAGTGGGGGGCTTTAGCCAAAAACATTCAGTACTTC
j_call: TRBJ1-2; v_call: TRBV10-3; cdr3_length: 14; d_call: .; clone_size: .; cdr3_aa: CAISEAGKSYGYTF; cdr3_nt: TGTGCCATCAGTGAGGCAGGAAAGAGCTATGGCTACACCTTC
j_call: TRBJ2-7; v_call: TRBV4-1; cdr3_length: 14; d_call: TRBD1; clone_size: .; cdr3_aa: CASSQRQGVNEQYF; cdr3_nt: TGCGCCAGCAGCCAACGACAGGGGGTAAACGAGCAGTACTTC
j_call: TRBJ2-7; v_call: TRBV18; cdr3_length: 14; d_call: .; clone_size: .; cdr3_aa: CASSTTSDVYEQYF; cdr3_nt: TGTGCCAGCTCCACAACTAGTGATGTTTACGAGCAGTACTTC
j_call: TRBJ2-1; v_call: TRBV12-5; cdr3_length: 16; d_call: TRBD2; clone_size: .; cdr3_aa: CASGDPTSGSWDEQFF; cdr3_nt: TGTGCTAGTGGGGACCCCACTAGCGGGAGTTGGGATGAGCAGTTCTTC
j_call: TRBJ2-3; v_call: TRBV4-2; cdr3_length: 19; d_call: TRBD2; clone_size: .; cdr3_aa: CASSPEGLAGPRGTDTQYF; cdr3_nt: TGTGCCAGCAGCCCGGAAGGACTAGCGGGACCCCGGGGCACAGATACGCAGTATTTT
j_call: TRBJ2-7; v_call: TRBV28; cdr3_length: 14; d_call: .; clone_size: .; cdr3_aa: CASSLARSSYEQYF; cdr3_nt: TGTGCCAGCAGTTTAGCCAGGAGCTCCTACGAGCAGTACTTC
j_call: TRBJ1-1; v_call: TRBV18; cdr3_length: 14; d_call: .; clone_size: .; cdr3_aa: CASSLTGGGTEAFF; cdr3_nt: TGTGCCAGCTCACTCACGGGGGGAGGCACTGAAGCTTTCTTT
j_call: TRBJ2-1; v_call: TRBV19; cdr3_length: 15; d_call: .; clone_size: .; cdr3_aa: CASSPFFGGLNEQFF; cdr3_nt: TGTGCCAGTAGTCCGTTTTTTGGCGGGCTCAATGAGCAGTTCTTC
j_call: TRBJ2-7; v_call: TRBV5-4; cdr3_length: 13; d_call: .; clone_size: .; cdr3_aa: CASSRDTPYEQYF; cdr3_nt: TGTGCCAGCAGTCGGGACACCCCCTACGAGCAGTACTTC
j_call: TRBJ1-1; v_call: TRBV7-8; cdr3_length: 13; d_call: .; clone_size: .; cdr3_aa: CASRRSRGTEAFF; cdr3_nt: TGTGCCAGCAGGAGGTCCAGGGGCACTGAAGCTTTCTTT
j_call: TRBJ2-4; v_call: TRBV30; cdr3_length: 12; d_call: .; clone_size: .; cdr3_aa: CAWSGIGTIQYF; cdr3_nt: TGTGCCTGGAGTGGGATTGGGACCATTCAGTACTTC
j_call: TRBJ2-7; v_call: TRBV30; cdr3_length: 15; d_call: TRBD1; clone_size: .; cdr3_aa: CAWRGGTGGTHEQYF; cdr3_nt: TGTGCCTGGAGGGGAGGGACAGGGGGTACGCACGAGCAGTACTTC
j_call: TRBJ2-1; v_call: TRBV5-4; cdr3_length: 14; d_call: .; clone_size: .; cdr3_aa: CASSLFPGPNEQFF; cdr3_nt: TGTGCCAGCAGCTTGTTCCCAGGTCCGAATGAGCAGTTCTTC
j_call: TRBJ1-5; v_call: TRBV28; cdr3_length: 14; d_call: .; clone_size: .; cdr3_aa: CASSPDSFNQPQHF; cdr3_nt: TGTGCCAGCAGCCCGGACAGCTTCAATCAGCCCCAGCATTTT
j_call: TRBJ2-3; v_call: TRBV28; cdr3_length: 16; d_call: TRBD1; clone_size: .; cdr3_aa: CASSTGTGGPTDTQYF; cdr3_nt: TGTGCCAGCAGTACCGGGACAGGGGGACCCACAGATACGCAGTATTTT
j_call: TRBJ2-5; v_call: TRBV19; cdr3_length: 15; d_call: .; clone_size: .; cdr3_aa: CASSPRTVNQETQYF; cdr3_nt: TGTGCCAGTAGCCCCCGGACGGTCAATCAAGAGACCCAGTACTTC
j_call: TRBJ1-6; v_call: TRBV30; cdr3_length: 15; d_call: .; clone_size: .; cdr3_aa: CAWSYSGLYNSPLHF; cdr3_nt: TGTGCCTGGAGTTACTCGGGGTTATATAATTCACCCCTCCACTTT
j_call: TRBJ2-1; v_call: TRBV27; cdr3_length: 15; d_call: TRBD2; clone_size: .; cdr3_aa: CASSHGTSGYNEQFF; cdr3_nt: TGTGCCAGCAGTCACGGGACTAGCGGCTACAATGAGCAGTTCTTC
j_call: TRBJ2-1; v_call: TRBV29-1; cdr3_length: 14; d_call: .; clone_size: .; cdr3_aa: CSAEDPPGYNEQFF; cdr3_nt: TGCAGCGCAGAGGACCCCCCGGGATACAATGAGCAGTTCTTC
j_call: TRBJ2-7; v_call: TRBV6-5; cdr3_length: 15; d_call: TRBD2; clone_size: .; cdr3_aa: CASSRGTSGINEQYF; cdr3_nt: TGTGCCAGCAGTCGAGGGACTAGCGGAATAAACGAGCAGTACTTC
j_call: TRBJ2-7; v_call: TRBV11-1; cdr3_length: 17; d_call: TRBD1; clone_size: .; cdr3_aa: CASSDHPGQGNYYEQYF; cdr3_nt: TGTGCCAGCAGCGACCATCCGGGACAGGGAAACTACTACGAGCAGTACTTC
j_call: TRBJ2-2; v_call: TRBV7-9; cdr3_length: 15; d_call: .; clone_size: .; cdr3_aa: CASSLVGPNTGELFF; cdr3_nt: TGTGCCAGCAGCTTAGTGGGACCGAACACCGGGGAGCTGTTTTTT
j_call: TRBJ2-2; v_call: TRBV7-2; cdr3_length: 18; d_call: TRBD2; clone_size: .; cdr3_aa: CASSLVVLAGEVAGELFF; cdr3_nt: TGTGCCAGCAGCTTAGTGGTTCTAGCGGGAGAGGTTGCCGGGGAGCTGTTTTTT
j_call: TRBJ2-3; v_call: TRBV7-9; cdr3_length: 16; d_call: .; clone_size: .; cdr3_aa: CASSLGTFPSTDTQYF; cdr3_nt: TGTGCCAGCAGCCTGGGGACATTTCCTAGCACAGATACGCAGTATTTT
j_call: TRBJ2-7; v_call: TRBV6-1; cdr3_length: 15; d_call: TRBD2; clone_size: .; cdr3_aa: CASSDLQRELGEQYF; cdr3_nt: TGTGCCAGCAGTGACTTACAGCGGGAGTTGGGCGAGCAGTACTTC
j_call: TRBJ2-7; v_call: TRBV27; cdr3_length: 14; d_call: .; clone_size: .; cdr3_aa: CASSLDADSYEQYF; cdr3_nt: TGTGCCAGCAGTTTAGACGCGGATTCCTACGAGCAGTACTTC
j_call: TRBJ2-7; v_call: TRBV4-1; cdr3_length: 15; d_call: TRBD1; clone_size: .; cdr3_aa: CASSQVRTGSYEQYF; cdr3_nt: TGCGCCAGCAGCCAAGTTAGGACAGGGTCCTACGAGCAGTACTTC
j_call: TRBJ2-3; v_call: TRBV25-1; cdr3_length: 12; d_call: .; clone_size: .; cdr3_aa: CATFGSADTQYF; cdr3_nt: TGTGCCACCTTTGGGAGCGCAGATACGCAGTATTTT
j_call: TRBJ2-2; v_call: TRBV4-1; cdr3_length: 16; d_call: .; clone_size: .; cdr3_aa: CASSPSQLVRAGELFF; cdr3_nt: TGCGCCAGCAGCCCCTCCCAACTGGTTAGGGCCGGGGAGCTGTTTTTT
j_call: TRBJ2-3; v_call: TRBV2; cdr3_length: 16; d_call: TRBD2; clone_size: .; cdr3_aa: CASRNPGTSSTDTQYF; cdr3_nt: TGTGCCAGCAGGAACCCCGGGACTAGTTCGACAGATACGCAGTATTTT
j_call: TRBJ1-2; v_call: TRBV29-1; cdr3_length: 12; d_call: .; clone_size: .; cdr3_aa: CSVEGEFYGYTF; cdr3_nt: TGCAGCGTTGAAGGGGAGTTCTATGGCTACACCTTC
j_call: TRBJ2-1; v_call: TRBV4-3; cdr3_length: 18; d_call: TRBD2; clone_size: .; cdr3_aa: CASSQADVAGGIYNEQFF; cdr3_nt: TGCGCCAGCAGCCAAGCCGATGTGGCGGGAGGGATCTACAATGAGCAGTTCTTC